Below, one T cell receptor (beta chain) is given with its context. It has no known antigen specificity. Base-call qualities are not available, and no considerably larger clone is one nucleotide away. The collaborating institutions used their own protocols to collect whole blood in K2EDTA tubes. Collaborator samples were shipped for TCRbeta analysis as frozen whole blood, isolated PBMCs, or DNA extracted from either sample type. This record belongs to a study of blood T cell repertoires in COVID-19 (dated by TCRdb to 2018 to 2021). Regarding the complete study: Samples from collaborators originated in the United States, Italy and Spain and spanned both the acute and convalescent phases of COVID-19. The material from the prospective study consisted of cDNA or gDNA derived from T cells, B-cell-depleted T cells, or PBMCs. Deeply sampled blood TCRbeta repertoires from subjects exposed to, actively infected with, or recovered from COVID-19 were included in the dataset. The repertoires were released in a freely available public database intended as a resource for research on the immune response to SARS-CoV-2. The samples were drawn from the first 160 participants of the ongoing ImmuneRACE study and from some 1,300 subjects provided by 6 global collaborators. Nearly every sample came with metadata listing a de-identified subject ID, COVID-19 status, age in years and sex. Where available, HLA class I and class II types were taken from metadata supplied by the sample provider and were not determined by assay-based typing. Study-wide findings and limitations: The quantity of clinical and demographic metadata differed by source and by participant and was supplied without curation.

TCRbeta CDR3 regions were amplified from genomic DNA by means of the immunoSEQ Assay, a bias-controlled multiplex PCR. As for how the authors treated the data: The number of nucleated cells in each sample was estimated from the amplification of reference gene primers within the assay. To quantify the absolute abundance of each unique TCRbeta CDR3 rearrangement, sequence reads were collapsed and filtered. For each sample, productive Simpson clonality was calculated by taking the square root of Simpson's diversity index across productive rearrangements. Not all clones reach the TCRdb copy of this immuneACCESS table, which keeps in-frame sequences only. Checked studies attribute under half of the gap to unresolved V genes and leave the rest unexplained. From that table come the V and J calls and clone size; the DNA was used to work out D and trimming. Present in this sample are roughly 180,000 clones, 65% to 85% of which were seen just once. The ten largest clones capture roughly 5% of the sample.

A distance of 8 bases separates the germline ends of V and J, which lose 2 bases and 1 base respectively. According to the germline V gene (reference sequence), CDR1 reads MNHEY and CDR2 reads SMNVEV. The CDR3 covers 15 residues, taking in both the cysteine and the phenylalanine. The CDR3 DNA has 45 bases and is translated from base 1. The sequenced sample consisted of peripheral blood. The clonotype was recovered from a woman aged 30 to 39 with acute or convalescent COVID-19. The sequence joins TRBV27 to TRBJ2-2; no D gene is confidently identified. The DNA sequence is TGTGCCAGCAGTTTAGGTCGGGTGAACACCGGGGAGCTGTTTTTT. Translated, this gives CASSLGRVNTGELFF.